The clone carrying this T cell receptor (beta chain) was observed once. Its antigen is as yet unknown. Profiling relied on immunoSEQ multiplex PCR, and the TCRdb table lists in-frame clones only, not all of them. The table has 5,000 or so clones, about three quarters seen once. The sample is drawn from a study of immune evolution from preneoplasia to lung adenocarcinoma. This CDR3 has 14 amino acids. Trimming removed 10 bases from V and 9 bases from J, with 22 bases in between. Germline V lookup: CDR1 MDHEN, CDR2 SYDVKM. Study-wide results and limits: Highest clonality occurred in KRAS-mutant, not EGFR-mutant or double wild-type, nodules.

The chain employs TRBV28 and TRBJ1-5; D unresolved. The receptor was derived from a person aged 55-80 years with lung adenocarcinoma. The specimen sequenced was FFPE lung adenocarcinoma in situ tissue. The CDR3 is CATTSTDQSRPQHF. The CDR3 nucleotides are TGTGCCACCACATCCACCGACCAATCTAGGCCCCAGCATTTT.